Listed here is a single T cell receptor beta chain. The data were produced by immunoSEQ multiplex PCR, yet TCRdb's version contains in-frame clones alone and is incomplete. The profile shows around 240,000 clones, over 60% of them singletons. This sample is part of a study of shared clonotypes between healthy human individuals. Germline CDR1 reads SGDLS; CDR2 reads YYNGEE. The CDR3 has 15 residues. The V gene lost 1 base and the J gene lost 5 bases, with 16 bases spanning the gap. Sequenced: memory CD4+ T cells sorted from blood. Specified subset: CD45RA-negative fraction. This sequence joins TRBV9 and TRBJ2-7, with TRBD2 as a possible D gene (6 bases). This TCR derives from a man younger than 45 in good health. CDR3 amino acids: CASSVLDGRDHEQYF. The CDR3 region has the DNA TGTGCCAGCAGCGTACTAGATGGGCGGGACCACGAGCAGTACTTC.